This T cell receptor beta chain was profiled in a study of T cell changes during pregnancy in multiple sclerosis. Sequencing was performed with immunoSEQ multiplex PCR; in TCRdb, only in-frame clones are kept and a portion is missing. The sample consists of about 38,000 clones, around nine tenths of them appearing once. The CDR3 loop spans 16 amino acids. V lost 3 bases and J 2 bases, leaving 16 bases between the germline ends. Germline assignment: CDR1 SGHRS and CDR2 YFSETQ. The sequence was collected from a female donor with multiple sclerosis, enrolled in a pregnancy study. J is TRBJ2-3 and V is TRBV5-1, with a weak D call TRBD1 (5 bases). The sample consisted of CD8+ T cells from peripheral blood mononuclear cells, taken in the third trimester of pregnancy. The CDR3 is CASSYPLGQSTDTQYF. The CDR3 nucleotides are TGCGCCAGCAGCTACCCCCTCGGACAATCCACAGATACGCAGTATTTT.